Each of the 24 T cell receptor beta chains below was sequenced from the same sample in a study of spatial heterogeneity in lung cancer. MiXCR, run by TCRdb on the 5' RACE reads, gives a single entry per CDR3 protein. The sample has 50,000 to 60,000 distinct CDR3 sequences, around 6.7% seen once. Time point meaning: blood at routine non-recurrence follow-up after resection. Whole RNA from tumor, nontumor lung or frozen PBMC was sequenced unsorted. The sequencing used PBMCs, collected at follow-up. The origin of the receptors is a female donor with early-stage non-small cell lung cancer.

This clonotype turned up a few times. The rearrangement links TRBV6-2 or TRBV6-3 to TRBJ2-7; D is perhaps TRBD1 (5 bases). The length of the CDR3 is 15 residues. Germline values: CDR1 MNHEY, CDR2 SVGEGT. V was clipped by 6 bases and J by 3 bases, with 18 bases between them. CDR3 nucleotides: TGTGCCAGCAGCTCCTACGGACAAGGATACTACGAGCAGTACTTC. Amino acid sequence: CASSSYGQGYYEQYF.

This clonotype was recorded many times. The chain uses TRBV28 and TRBJ1-1; no definite D call. The V end was cut by 6 bases, the J end by 1 base, with 15 bases between. The length of the CDR3 is 15 residues. Germline V CDR1 and CDR2: MDHEN, SYDVKM. CDR3 DNA: TGTGCCAGCAGCCACGCGTCGGGAAGGAACACTGAAGCTTTCTTT. It translates to CASSHASGRNTEAFF. Filled out from reference TRBV28 and TRBJ1-1, the complete variable domain reads DVKVTQSSRYLVKRTGEKVFLECVQDMDHENMFWYRQDPGLGLRLIYFSYDVKMKEKGDIPEGYSVSREKKERFSLILESASTNQTSMYLCASSHASGRNTEAFFGQGTRLTVV.

This clonotype showed up just a few times. The chain joins TRBV11-2 to TRBJ2-3; D possibly corresponds to TRBD1 (5 bases). The CDR3 is made up of 13 amino acids. Trimming removed 5 bases from V and 10 bases from J, with 16 bases in between. The germline V gene encodes CDR1 SGHAT and CDR2 FQNNGV. CDR3 amino acids: CASSPRTLAAQYF. The CDR3 nucleotides are TGTGCCAGCAGCCCCAGGACATTGGCTGCGCAGTATTTT.

This clonotype was counted many times. V usage is TRBV20-1 and J usage is TRBJ1-6; D is uncertain. The CDR3 consists of 13 residues. V lost 6 bases and J lost 5, with 11 bases in between. Germline V gives CDR1 DFQATT, CDR2 SNEGSKA (reference sequence). This CDR3 is CSAGGSNNSPLHF. CDR3 coding DNA: TGCAGTGCAGGAGGCAGTAATAATTCACCCCTCCACTTT.

The CDR3 region has the DNA TGTGCCAGCAGCCCTGTACGGAGCTCCTACAATGAGCAGTTCTTC. The encoded protein is CASSPVRSSYNEQFF. This chain connects TRBV3-1 to TRBJ2-1; D unresolved. CDR1 is LGHDT, CDR2 YNNKEL, per germline (reference sequence). CDR3 length equals 15 residues. The V and J ends lost 4 bases and 0 bases respectively, with 10 bases between them.

This clonotype was observed at least ten times. The chain uses TRBV18 and TRBJ2-1; TRBD2 matches at 7 bases. This CDR3 is 15 amino acids long. Looked up from germline, CDR1 is KGHSH and CDR2 is LQKENI. Losses at the gene ends were 6 bases for V and 2 bases for J; bases not matched to a gene: 7. CDR3 sequence (DNA): TGTGCCAGCTCGTTCAGCGGGATCGCCTACAATGAGCAGTTCTTC. It translates to CASSFSGIAYNEQFF.

The table lists this clonotype with many counts. This chain links TRBV7-6 with TRBJ1-1; D is uncertain. CDR3 length equals 13 residues. Trimming removed 0 bases at V and 0 bases at J, with 2 bases between. Germline CDR1 and CDR2: SGHVS and FNYEAQ. The CDR3 DNA reads as TGTGCCAGCAGCTTAGCGCTGAACACTGAAGCTTTCTTT. Its translation: CASSLALNTEAFF.

This clonotype occurred many times. The chain links TRBV20-1 to TRBJ1-5, with TRBD1 identical over 9 bases. In germline, CDR1 is DFQATT, CDR2 SNEGSKA (reference sequence). V shed 0 bases and J 7 bases; nucleotides not matched to a gene: 7. The CDR3 spans 15 residues. The CDR3 loop is CSARDVGQGWQPQHF. The CDR3 DNA is TGCAGTGCTAGAGATGTGGGACAGGGTTGGCAGCCCCAGCATTTT.

This clonotype has more than one count but fewer than ten. The chain links TRBV4-1 to TRBJ1-6, with a tentative D call TRBD1 (5 bases). The CDR3 extends over 14 amino acids. Germline CDR1 MGHRA, CDR2 YSYEKL. Trimming pared 3 bases from V and 10 bases from J, leaving 13 bases between. This chain's CDR3 is CASSQEWGNSPLHF. The CDR3 DNA reads as TGCGCCAGCAGCCAGGAATGGGGGAACTCACCCCTCCACTTT.

In regard to this clonotype: A much larger clone differs by one base, so this may be a read error. The chain has TRBV5-1 and TRBJ1-5, with TRBD1 identical over 9 bases. CDR3 length: 18 residues. The germline CDR1 and CDR2 sequences are SGHRS and YFSETQ. J was trimmed by 3 bases and V by 0 bases; bases with no gene match: 10. The CDR3 DNA follows: TGCGCCAGCAGCTTGGCTCCTATAGGACAGGGGACCAATCAGCCCCAGCATTTT. Its protein product is CASSLAPIGQGTNQPQHF.

This clonotype was counted between two and nine times. V gene TRBV7-3 combines with J gene TRBJ2-1; no clear D gene. CDR3 size: 15 residues. CDR1 and CDR2 (germline): SGHTA, FQGTGA. V lost 2 bases and J lost 3, with 11 bases in between. As DNA, the CDR3 is TGTGCCAGCAGCTTAGGACCCGTCATCTACAATGAGCAGTTCTTC. Protein product: CASSLGPVIYNEQFF.

This clonotype was detected only a few times. This chain uses TRBV29-1 with TRBJ1-3, with D unresolved. The CDR3 has 11 amino acids. Germline V gene sequence: CDR1 SQVTM, CDR2 ANQGSEA. The V gene lost 7 bases and the J gene lost 8 bases, with 12 bases spanning the gap. The CDR3 DNA sequence: TGCAGCGGCGGTTCTGGGGACACCATATATTTT. Translated: CSGGSGDTIYF.

V gene TRBV10-3 combines with J gene TRBJ2-7; TRBD2 might be the D (6 bases). This CDR3 region has 14 residues. The V end was cut by 3 bases, the J end by 3 bases, with 12 bases between. Per germline, CDR1 ENHRY and CDR2 SYGVKD. The CDR3 protein is CAISDRLTSYEQYF. The CDR3 region has the DNA TGTGCCATCAGTGACCGACTGACTAGCTACGAGCAGTACTTC.

This clonotype has more than one count but fewer than ten. The chain has TRBV28 and TRBJ1-2; D is uncertain. CDR3 length: 12 residues. V lost 6 bases, J lost 5 bases, and 10 bases lay in between. Germline V gene data show CDR1 as MDHEN and CDR2 as SYDVKM. CDR3 protein: CASSRNRYGYTF. The CDR3 region has the DNA TGTGCCAGCAGCCGAAACCGGTATGGCTACACCTTC.

This clonotype was counted ten times or more. V gene TRBV7-2 combines with J gene TRBJ1-5, with D perhaps TRBD1 (5 bases). The CDR3 runs 14 residues. V shed 5 bases and J shed 0 bases, with 8 bases lying between them. The germline V gene encodes CDR1 SGHTA and CDR2 FQGNSA. CDR3 nucleotide sequence: TGTGCCAGCAGCAGACAGTATAGCAATCAGCCCCAGCATTTT. This codes for CASSRQYSNQPQHF. Full variable domain (remainder filled in from reference TRBV7-2 and TRBJ1-5): GAGVSQSPSNKVTEKGKDVELRCDPISGHTALYWYRQSLGQGLEFLIYFQGNSAPDKSGLPSDRFSAERTGGSVSTLTIQRTQQEDSAVYLCASSRQYSNQPQHFGDGTRLSIL.

At least ten counts were recorded for this clonotype. This rearrangement joins TRBV5-1 to TRBJ2-3; D remains ambiguous. The CDR3 is 12 amino acids. V lost 2 bases to trimming and J lost 2 bases, with 3 bases between them. Germline V gene lookup returns CDR1 SGHRS and CDR2 YFSETQ. The CDR3 reads CASSFNTDTQYF. The CDR3 DNA is TGCGCCAGCAGCTTCAACACAGATACGCAGTATTTT. The whole variable domain, remainder taken from reference TRBV5-1 and TRBJ2-3, is KAGVTQTPRYLIKTRGQQVTLSCSPISGHRSVSWYQQTPGQGLQFLFEYFSETQRNKGNFPGRFSGRQFSNSRSEMNVSTLELGDSALYLCASSFNTDTQYFGPGTRLTVL.

The genes are TRBV7-9 and TRBJ1-2, with 9 bases aligning to TRBD1. This CDR3 has 14 residues. Germline V CDR1 and CDR2: SEHNR, FQNEAQ (reference sequence). With V trimmed by 5 bases and J by 5 bases, 6 bases remained unmatched. This CDR3 reads CASSLGQGFYGYTF. The CDR3 DNA is TGTGCCAGCAGCCTGGGACAGGGCTTTTATGGCTACACCTTC.

This clonotype has a count of ten or more. This chain uses TRBV6-2 or TRBV6-3 with TRBJ1-5; 7 nucleotides line up with TRBD1. The CDR3 runs to 14 residues. V was pared by 6 bases and J by 2 bases, with 4 bases of the junction left unmatched. Germline V gene sequence: CDR1 MNHEY, CDR2 SVGEGT. CDR3 DNA: TGTGCCAGCAGCAACCAGGGGGGCAATCAGCCCCAGCATTTT. Its translation: CASSNQGGNQPQHF.

This clonotype occurred many times. The V call is TRBV12-3 or TRBV12-4, the J call TRBJ2-1; unclear D gene. The germline V and J ends were trimmed by 6 bases and 3 bases, with 6 bases remaining between them. The CDR3 sequence is 12 residues long. This CDR3 reads CASRPDYNEQFF. Written as DNA, the CDR3 is TGTGCCAGCAGACCTGACTACAATGAGCAGTTCTTC.

This clonotype occurred many times. Written as DNA, the CDR3 is TGTGCCAGCAGCTTGTACGGGGGGCAAAATGAGCAGTTCTTC. Protein sequence: CASSLYGGQNEQFF. The rearrangement links TRBV7-2 to TRBJ2-1; TRBD2 might be the D (7 bases). The V gene's germline CDR1 is SGHTA and CDR2 FQGNSA. The CDR3 runs to 14 residues. Trimming took off 3 bases at V and 7 bases at J, with 13 bases between the two ends.

This clonotype was seen many times. The V gene is TRBV6-8, the J gene TRBJ2-5, with 12 bases matching TRBD2. The germline V gene has CDR1 MNHGY and CDR2 SAAAGT. V shed 2 bases and J 2 bases; nucleotides not matched to a gene: 18. The CDR3 runs 21 residues. As DNA, the CDR3 is TGTGCCAGCAGTTACGCCTGCGGGGCTAGCGGGGGGGCCAATCGGCAAGAGACCCAGTACTTC. Protein: CASSYACGASGGANRQETQYF.

This chain uses TRBV15 with TRBJ2-2; D may be TRBD1 (5 bases). Trimming left V 5 bases short and J 0 bases short, with 10 bases between. CDR1 and CDR2 (germline): LNHNV, YYDKDF (reference sequence). This CDR3 spans 15 amino acids. The CDR3 DNA reads TGTGCCACCAGCTCTCAGACAGCGAACACCGGGGAGCTGTTTTTT. Its protein is CATSSQTANTGELFF. Combining the CDR3 with reference TRBV15 and TRBJ2-2 gives the whole variable domain DAMVIQNPRYQVTQFGKPVTLSCSQTLNHNVMYWYQQKSSQAPKLLFHYYDKDFNNEADTPDNFQSRRPNTSFCFLDIRSPGLGDTAMYLCATSSQTANTGELFFGEGSRLTVL.

This clonotype was seen a handful of times. The genes are TRBV18 and TRBJ2-5; D gene ambiguous. This CDR3 is 13 amino acids long. Per the germline V gene, CDR1 is KGHSH and CDR2 is LQKENI. V gave up 5 bases and J gave up 0 bases, with 7 bases separating them. This chain's CDR3 is CASSSAHQETQYF. The CDR3 nucleotides are TGTGCCAGCTCATCCGCCCACCAAGAGACCCAGTACTTC.

This clonotype was found many times. The rearrangement joins TRBV6-1 to TRBJ2-7; no firm D call. The CDR3 spans 14 residues. Trimming cost V 6 bases and J 2 bases, with 14 bases left between them. Germline CDR1 reads MNHNS; CDR2 reads SASEGT. CDR3 sequence (DNA): TGTGCCAGCAGCCTTAGAACCTTAACCTACGAGCAGTACTTC. Protein product: CASSLRTLTYEQYF.